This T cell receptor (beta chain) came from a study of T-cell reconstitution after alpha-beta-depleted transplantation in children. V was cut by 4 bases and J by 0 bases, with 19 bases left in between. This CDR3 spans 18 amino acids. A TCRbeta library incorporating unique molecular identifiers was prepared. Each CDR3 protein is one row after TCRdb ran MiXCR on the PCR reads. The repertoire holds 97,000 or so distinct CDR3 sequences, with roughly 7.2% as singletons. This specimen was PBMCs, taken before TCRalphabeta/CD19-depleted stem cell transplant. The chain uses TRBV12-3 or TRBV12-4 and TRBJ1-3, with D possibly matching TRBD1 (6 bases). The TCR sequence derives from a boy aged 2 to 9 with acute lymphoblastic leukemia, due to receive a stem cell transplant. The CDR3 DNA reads TGTGCCAGCAGTTCTGTCTTCGAACGGGACACCTCTGGAAACACCATATATTTT. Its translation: CASSSVFERDTSGNTIYF.